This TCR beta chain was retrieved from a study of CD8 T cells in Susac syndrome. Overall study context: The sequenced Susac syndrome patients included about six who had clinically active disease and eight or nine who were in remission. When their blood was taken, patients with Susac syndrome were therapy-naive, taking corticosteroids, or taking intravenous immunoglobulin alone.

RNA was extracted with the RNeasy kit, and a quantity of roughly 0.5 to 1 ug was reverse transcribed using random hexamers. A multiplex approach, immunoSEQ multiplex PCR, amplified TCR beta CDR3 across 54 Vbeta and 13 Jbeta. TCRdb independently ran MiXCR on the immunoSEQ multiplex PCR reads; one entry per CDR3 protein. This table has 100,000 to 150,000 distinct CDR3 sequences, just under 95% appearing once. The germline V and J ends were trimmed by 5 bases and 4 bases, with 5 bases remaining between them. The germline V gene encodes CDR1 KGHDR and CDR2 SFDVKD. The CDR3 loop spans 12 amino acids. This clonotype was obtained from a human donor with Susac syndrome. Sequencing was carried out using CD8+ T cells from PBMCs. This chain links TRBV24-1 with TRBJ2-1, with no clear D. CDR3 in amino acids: CATSGGYNEQFF. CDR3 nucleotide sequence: TGTGCCACCAGTGGAGGATACAATGAGCAGTTCTTC.